This T cell receptor (beta chain) was recovered during a study of tumour-infiltrating T cells in Burkitt lymphoma. Study details: Overall and progression-free survival were predicted by productive clonality.

The assay was immunoSEQ multiplex PCR, and TCRdb's table has in-frame clones only and misses some. The data show a few thousand clones, 88% seen once. CDR1 is MNHEY, CDR2 SMNVEV, per germline (reference sequence). V dropped 2 bases and J dropped 6 bases, with 17 bases sitting between them. The CDR3 is made up of 16 amino acids. V usage is TRBV27 and J usage is TRBJ2-1, with TRBD2 as a possible D gene (6 bases). Material for sequencing was tumor tissue. This TCR derives from a human donor with diffuse large B-cell lymphoma. The CDR3 here is CASSLASAMIRNEQFF. The DNA of the CDR3 is TGTGCCAGCAGTTTAGCTAGCGCAATGATACGCAATGAGCAGTTCTTC.